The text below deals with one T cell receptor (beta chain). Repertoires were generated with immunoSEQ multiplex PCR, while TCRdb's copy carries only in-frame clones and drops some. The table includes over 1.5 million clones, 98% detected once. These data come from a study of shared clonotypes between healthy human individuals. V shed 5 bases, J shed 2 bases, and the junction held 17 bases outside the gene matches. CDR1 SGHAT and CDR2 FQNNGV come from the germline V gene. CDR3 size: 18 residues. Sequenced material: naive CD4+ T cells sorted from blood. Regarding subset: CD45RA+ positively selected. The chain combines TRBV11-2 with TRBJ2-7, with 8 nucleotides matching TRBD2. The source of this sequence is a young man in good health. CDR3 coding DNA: TGTGCCAGCAGCCTATACGGTAGCGGGAAGCAGAGAACCTACGAGCAGTACTTC. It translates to CASSLYGSGKQRTYEQYF.